The source of this T cell receptor beta chain is a study of regulatory T cells in long-lasting Graves disease. Study-level points and caveats: Newly diagnosed patients had higher TCR diversity than persistent Graves' patients did.

Per the germline V gene, CDR1 is SQVTM and CDR2 is ANQGSEA. J was trimmed by 5 bases and V by 0 bases; bases with no gene match: 5. The CDR3 has 14 residues. In the case of this clonotype: What it binds is unknown.

Time point of the sample: persistent/refractory GD, antithyroid drugs over 5 years with positive TRAb. The authors made the TCR library using RNA they extracted from PBMCs. The authors built TCR beta libraries using iRepertoire HTBI primers and Arm-PCR of CDR3 regions. TCRdb called the multiplex PCR reads again in MiXCR, with one record for every CDR3 protein. The sample records 350,000 to 500,000 distinct CDR3 sequences, under 25% being singletons. The input for sequencing was peripheral blood mononuclear cells (PBMCs), taken when the disease was refractory, from a patient treated with antithyroid drugs. This receptor was obtained from a female donor with Graves disease. This chain connects TRBV29-1 to TRBJ2-5; 8 bases agree with TRBD2. Written as DNA, the CDR3 is TGCAGCGTTGAAGATCCTAGCGGGTCTGAGACCCAGTACTTC. Protein sequence: CSVEDPSGSETQYF.